Below are 31 T cell receptor beta chains sequenced from a single sample in a study of metastatic and nonmetastatic thyroid tumors. TCRdb re-called the PCR reads with MiXCR. Among almost 70,000 clones listed, 14% were seen once. Thyroid surgery took place with no prior treatment in any patient. Material: blood. The source is a male donor with papillary thyroid cancer or a benign thyroid nodule (not recorded which). Some clones in this sample may be carry-over from other donors' samples.

Note on this clone: Given a much more abundant clone one base away, this may be a read error. The sample carries other DNA sequences with the same CDR3. The V gene is TRBV5-6, the J gene TRBJ1-2; possible D gene TRBD1, 6 bases. CDR1 is SGHDT and CDR2 is YYEEEE in the germline V gene. V was clipped by 0 bases and J by 5 bases, with 14 bases between them. CDR3 length: 15 residues. In DNA form, the CDR3 reads TGTGCCAGCAGCTTGGTGTCGGGGGGCGTATATGGCTACACCTTC. Protein product: CASSLVSGGVYGYTF.

The sample holds many counts of this clone. The CDR3 bases are TGTGCCAGCAGTGAATCCGCGGGGCCCTACGAGCAGTACGTC. Protein product: CASSESAGPYEQYV. This chain joins TRBV25-1 and TRBJ2-7; a weak D match, TRBD2 (6 bases). Germline V CDR1 and CDR2: MGHDK, SYGVNS. Trimming removed 1 base at V and 2 bases at J, with 9 bases between. The CDR3 length is 14 residues.

This clone appeared many times. The rearrangement uses TRBV2 and TRBJ2-5; D is unclear. The CDR3 totals 10 residues. The V gene's germline CDR1 is SNHLY and CDR2 FYNNEI. V was shortened by 5 bases and J by 5 bases, with 3 bases between the two germline ends. The CDR3 reads CASSRETQYF. The CDR3 bases are TGTGCCAGCAGTCGGGAGACCCAGTACTTC.

This clone was counted at least ten times. The rearrangement uses TRBV12-3 or TRBV12-4 and TRBJ2-1; 9 bases fit TRBD2. V lost 7 bases to trimming and J lost 3 bases; unmatched junction nucleotides: 10. The CDR3 totals 16 residues. CDR3 coding DNA: TGTGCCAGCAATGGGGGGACTAGCAGTCACTACAATGAGCAGTTCTTC. It is translated as CASNGGTSSHYNEQFF.

This clone appeared many times. The J gene is TRBJ1-1, the V gene TRBV6-2 or TRBV6-3; D is unclear. Germline values: CDR1 MNHEY, CDR2 SVGEGT. Between the trimmed V and J ends, which lost 5 bases and 6 bases, there was a span of 10 bases. This CDR3 contains 12 residues. CDR3 sequence reads: CASSLMSSEAFF. CDR3 in DNA: TGTGCCAGCAGTCTGATGAGCTCTGAAGCTTTCTTT.

With regard to this clone: A much larger clone is a single base away; this may be a read error. The chain joins TRBV20-1 to TRBJ2-3; 8 bases agree with TRBD1. The CDR3 covers 14 residues. Germline CDR1 DFQATT, CDR2 SNEGSKA (reference sequence). CDR3 DNA: TGCGGTGCTACCCAGGGGGCTAGCACAGATACGCAGTATTTT. It yields the protein CGATQGASTDTQYF.

The chain is built from TRBV20-1 and TRBJ2-7; D possibly corresponds to TRBD2 (5 bases). Germline values: CDR1 DFQATT, CDR2 SNEGSKA (reference sequence). The V end was cut by 4 bases, the J end by 3 bases, with 13 bases between. The CDR3 covers 13 residues. In DNA, the CDR3 is TGCAGTGCTATGGGCAGGAGGTACTACGAGCAGTACTTC. Translating it yields CSAMGRRYYEQYF.

This clone came up many times. The chain joins TRBV6-2 or TRBV6-3 to TRBJ2-5, with 9 nucleotides matching TRBD1. CDR1 and CDR2 (germline): MNHEY, SVGEGT. CDR3 length equals 16 residues. Trimming cost V 4 bases and J 5 bases; bases outside gene matches: 11. The CDR3 loop is CASSSGDRVKLETQYF. CDR3 DNA sequence: TGTGCCAGCAGTTCGGGGGACAGGGTGAAACTTGAGACCCAGTACTTC.

This clone was counted at least ten times. The chain uses TRBV12-3 or TRBV12-4 and TRBJ1-1; 7 bases fit TRBD1. After removal of 5 bases from V and 5 bases from J, the junction contained 11 bases not matched to a gene. CDR3 length: 15 residues. The chain's CDR3 is CASSQNTGVQTEAFF. DNA of the CDR3: TGTGCCAGCAGTCAAAATACAGGGGTACAGACTGAAGCTTTCTTT.

This clone came up many times. The rearrangement links TRBV20-1 to TRBJ2-3; the D gene could be TRBD1 or TRBD2 (5 bases each). In germline, CDR1 is DFQATT, CDR2 SNEGSKA (reference sequence). The CDR3 length is 18 residues. The V and J ends lost 6 bases and 4 bases respectively, with 29 bases between them. The CDR3 coding sequence is TGCAGTGCCAACACGTTAGATGGGGCGGTACCCGGGGCAGATACGCAGTATTTT. Translated: CSANTLDGAVPGADTQYF.

This clone has at least ten counts. The chain has TRBV19 and TRBJ1-4, with D possibly matching TRBD1 (6 bases). This CDR3 region has 15 residues. Germline values: CDR1 LNHDA, CDR2 SQIVND (reference sequence). V gave up 4 bases and J gave up 5 bases, with 14 bases separating them. CDR3 sequence (DNA): TGTGCCAGTAGTACCCCTTATGGGGGCAATGAAAAACTGTTTTTT. This encodes CASSTPYGGNEKLFF.

This clone was observed many times. The chain uses TRBV11-2 and TRBJ1-4; a weak D match, TRBD1 (5 bases). The CDR3 is made up of 17 amino acids. V lost 5 bases and J lost 2, with 18 bases in between. Germline V CDR1 and CDR2: SGHAT, FQNNGV. CDR3: CASSGQGLNPTNEKLFF. CDR3 sequence (DNA): TGTGCCAGCAGCGGGCAGGGTCTGAATCCGACTAATGAAAAACTGTTTTTT. The full variable domain, rest sourced from reference TRBV11-2 and TRBJ1-4, is EAGVAQSPRYKIIEKRQSVAFWCNPISGHATLYWYQQILGQGPKLLIQFQNNGVVDDSQLPKDRFSAERLKGVDSTLKIQPAKLEDSAVYLCASSGQGLNPTNEKLFFGSGTQLSVL.

This clone showed up many times. Other nucleotide sequences in the sample specify the same CDR3. The chain joins TRBV11-2 to TRBJ1-1, with TRBD1 matching over 7 bases. The V gene's germline CDR1 is SGHAT and CDR2 FQNNGV. Trimming removed 3 bases from V and 3 bases from J; junction bases left unmatched: 1. The CDR3 consists of 13 residues. The CDR3 region has the DNA TGTGCCAGCAGCTTGGGACAGTACACTGAAGCTTTCTTT. Its translation: CASSLGQYTEAFF.

The gene calls are TRBV7-8 and TRBJ1-2; 7 nucleotides agree with TRBD1. CDR3 size: 13 residues. V gave up 5 bases and J gave up 4 bases; unmatched junction bases: 4. Germline assignment: CDR1 SGHVS and CDR2 FQNEAQ. CDR3 DNA: TGTGCCAGCAGCCCGACAGGGAGCTATGGCTACACCTTC. This gives the protein CASSPTGSYGYTF.

This clone was counted ten times or more. The chain employs TRBV19 and TRBJ2-5; D is uncertain. The CDR3 is made up of 12 amino acids. Trimming took off 3 bases at V and 2 bases at J, with 4 bases between the two ends. The germline gives CDR1 LNHDA, CDR2 SQIVND (reference sequence). CDR3 sequence (DNA): TGTGCCAGTAGTATTGGACAAGAGACCCAGTACTTC. As protein: CASSIGQETQYF.

This clone occurred many times. This sequence joins TRBV28 and TRBJ2-1; TRBD1 matches 7 bases. With 3 bases clipped from V and 0 bases from J, the junction kept 2 bases outside the gene matches. The CDR3 totals 15 residues. CDR1 and CDR2 (germline): MDHEN, SYDVKM. The CDR3 bases are TGTGCCAGCAGTTTTGGGACAGACTCCTACAATGAGCAGTTCTTC. Residues: CASSFGTDSYNEQFF.

This clone occurred many times. Other DNA sequences in the sample encode the same CDR3. J is TRBJ2-2 and V is TRBV19, with D unclear. The V end lost 3 bases, the J end lost 0 bases, and 8 bases lay between the germline ends. In germline, CDR1 is LNHDA, CDR2 SQIVND (reference sequence). There are 15 residues in the CDR3. CDR3 protein: CASSIVNANTGELFF. The CDR3 DNA reads as TGTGCCAGTAGTATCGTAAACGCGAACACCGGGGAGCTGTTTTTT. Drawing the rest from reference TRBV19 and TRBJ2-2, the complete variable domain is DGGITQSPKYLFRKEGQNVTLSCEQNLNHDAMYWYRQDPGQGLRLIYYSQIVNDFQKGDIAEGYSVSREKKESFPLTVTSAQKNPTAFYLCASSIVNANTGELFFGEGSRLTVL.

This clone was counted ten times or more. The chain uses TRBV6-4 and TRBJ2-5, with D unclear. The ends were cut back, 4 bases at V and 5 bases at J, with 14 bases in the middle. CDR1 is MRHNA, CDR2 SNTAGT, per germline. CDR3 size: 14 residues. As DNA, the CDR3 is TGTGCCAGCAGTGCGGACGCCCTCGGGGAGACCCAGTACTTC. Amino acid sequence: CASSADALGETQYF.

This clone showed up many times. The V and J genes are TRBV24-1 and TRBJ2-3; D not resolved. Trimming shortened V by 4 bases and J by 3 bases, and 10 bases separated the two germline ends. The CDR3 has 14 residues. Germline values: CDR1 KGHDR, CDR2 SFDVKD. The DNA for the CDR3 is TGTGCCACCAGTGAAAGGGTCAGAACAGATACGCAGTATTTT. This sequence encodes CATSERVRTDTQYF.

This clone appeared many times. Distinct nucleotide sequences in the sample also encode this CDR3. The CDR3 here is CSATTPREGNIQYF. Written as DNA, the CDR3 is TGCAGTGCCACCACCCCCCGGGAGGGTAACATTCAGTACTTC. This chain links TRBV20-1 with TRBJ2-4; TRBD2 matches at 8 bases. V was clipped by 6 bases and J by 7 bases; unmatched bases: 11. CDR1 is DFQATT, CDR2 SNEGSKA, per germline (reference sequence). The CDR3 loop spans 14 amino acids.

This clone has ten or more counts. The J gene is TRBJ2-1, the V gene TRBV13; 8 nucleotides agree with TRBD2. Germline-derived CDR1 and CDR2 are PRHDT and FYEKMQ (reference sequence). V was clipped by 0 bases and J by 8 bases; unmatched bases: 9. The CDR3 is 16 amino acids. The CDR3 region is CASSLGTGTRFHEQFF. The CDR3 bases are TGTGCCAGCAGCTTAGGCACCGGGACTAGATTCCATGAGCAGTTCTTC.

This clone was seen ten or more times. The V gene is TRBV20-1, the J gene TRBJ1-4; D gene uncertain. CDR1 and CDR2 from the germline V gene are DFQATT and SNEGSKA (reference sequence). Trimming took 3 bases from V and 0 from J, leaving 5 bases between them. The CDR3 runs to 13 residues. This chain's CDR3 is CSARPPTNEKLFF. CDR3 nucleotides: TGCAGTGCTAGGCCCCCAACTAATGAAAAACTGTTTTTT.

Of note for this clone: Sequence at one end of the junction differs from germline and may be a read error. In nucleotides, the CDR3 is TGTGTCAGCGTCCCGTTCTCGGGACAGCACACTGAAGCTTTCTTT. The encoded protein is CVSVPFSGQHTEAFF. The chain couples TRBV28 to TRBJ1-1; 7 positions match TRBD1. This CDR3 has 15 residues. Looked up from germline, CDR1 is MDHEN and CDR2 is SYDVKM.

This clone was recorded at least ten times. V usage is TRBV5-1 and J usage is TRBJ2-7; a weak D match, TRBD2 (6 bases). Deletions cut 4 bases from V and 4 bases from J, with 12 bases between. Germline lookup yields CDR1 SGHRS and CDR2 YFSETQ. The CDR3 is 13 amino acids. In DNA form, the CDR3 reads TGCGCCAGCAGCGGGGCGGGAAGGTACGAGCAGTACTTC. Its protein product is CASSGAGRYEQYF.

Ten or more counts support this clone. V gene TRBV9 combines with J gene TRBJ2-1, with 10 bases matching TRBD1. The CDR3 loop spans 17 amino acids. The junction had 11 bases not matched to a gene; V was cut back by 1 base and J by 7 bases. Germline V gene data show CDR1 as SGDLS and CDR2 as YYNGEE. CDR3 nucleotide sequence: TGTGCCAGCAGCGTATCCGTGGGGACAGGGGTGCTAAATGAGCAGTTCTTC. This gives the protein CASSVSVGTGVLNEQFF.

This clone has a count of ten or more. The genes are TRBV19 and TRBJ2-1, with 8 positions matching TRBD1. There are 14 residues in the CDR3. After removal of 4 bases from V and 6 bases from J, the junction contained 5 bases not matched to a gene. CDR1 LNHDA and CDR2 SQIVND come from the germline V gene (reference sequence). CDR3 in amino acids: CASSTDRDRNEQFF. CDR3 nucleotide sequence: TGTGCCAGTAGTACGGACAGGGATCGCAATGAGCAGTTCTTC. Looking up the rest from reference TRBV19 and TRBJ2-1 gives the full variable domain: DGGITQSPKYLFRKEGQNVTLSCEQNLNHDAMYWYRQDPGQGLRLIYYSQIVNDFQKGDIAEGYSVSREKKESFPLTVTSAQKNPTAFYLCASSTDRDRNEQFFGPGTRLTVL.

This clone occurred many times. The CDR3 reads CASSWASSTDTQYF. DNA of the CDR3: TGCGCCAGCAGCTGGGCCTCTAGCACAGATACGCAGTATTTT. V and J are TRBV5-1 and TRBJ2-3, with D unresolved. The CDR3 has 14 amino acids. In germline, CDR1 is SGHRS, CDR2 YFSETQ. V was trimmed by 3 bases and J by 0 bases, leaving 8 bases between them.

The table lists this clone with a few counts. This rearrangement joins TRBV6-5 to TRBJ1-2, with D possibly being TRBD1 (6 bases). The V end was cut by 2 bases, the J end by 8 bases, with 24 bases between. Germline V gene data show CDR1 as MNHEY and CDR2 as SVGAGI. The CDR3 covers 17 residues. The CDR3 is CASSYGASGQGIWGYTF. The DNA of the CDR3 is TGTGCCAGCAGTTACGGAGCCTCTGGGCAGGGGATTTGGGGCTACACCTTC.

This clone was detected many times. The chain has TRBV7-3 and TRBJ1-1, with D unclear. Germline V gives CDR1 SGHTA, CDR2 FQGTGA. This CDR3 has 13 residues. The V end was cut by 6 bases, the J end by 1 base, with 9 bases between. This CDR3 is CASSLEGNTEAFF. The CDR3 bases are TGTGCCAGCAGTCTCGAAGGGAACACTGAAGCTTTCTTT. Together with reference TRBV7-3 and TRBJ1-1, the CDR3 gives the full variable domain: GAGVSQTPSNKVTEKGKYVELRCDPISGHTALYWYRQSLGQGPEFLIYFQGTGAADDSGLPNDRFFAVRPEGSVSTLKIQRTERGDSAVYLCASSLEGNTEAFFGQGTRLTVV.

This clone was counted many times. The chain couples TRBV5-1 to TRBJ2-3, with 10 bases aligning to TRBD1. V gave up 4 bases and J gave up 8 bases; unmatched junction bases: 10. The CDR3 has 15 amino acids. Germline loops: CDR1 SGHRS, CDR2 YFSETQ. This CDR3 reads CASSPSGQGYGTQYF. CDR3 coding DNA: TGCGCCAGCAGCCCCTCGGGACAGGGGTATGGTACGCAGTATTTT. Combining the CDR3 with reference TRBV5-1 and TRBJ2-3 gives the whole variable domain KAGVTQTPRYLIKTRGQQVTLSCSPISGHRSVSWYQQTPGQGLQFLFEYFSETQRNKGNFPGRFSGRQFSNSRSEMNVSTLELGDSALYLCASSPSGQGYGTQYFGPGTRLTVL.

This clone occurred many times. A much bigger clone sits one base away, suggesting this may be a read error. Different DNA sequences within this sample yield the same CDR3. The chain carries TRBV6-2 or TRBV6-3 and TRBJ1-5; 7 nucleotides match TRBD1. With 2 bases clipped from V and 9 bases from J, the junction kept 10 bases outside the gene matches. This CDR3 is built from 15 residues. In germline, CDR1 is MNHEY, CDR2 SVGEGT. CDR3 in amino acids: CASSYGRGLSPPQHF. The DNA of the CDR3 is TGTGCCAGCAGTTACGGTAGGGGGCTGTCTCCGCCCCAGCATTTT.